This entry is about one T cell receptor (beta chain). In TCRdb, the PCR reads were re-called with MiXCR into one record per CDR3 protein. The sample contains a few hundred thousand distinct CDR3 sequences, 20% to 25% of which appear only once. The data were obtained in a study of molecular identifiers for immune sequencing clone quantification. The CDR3 is made up of 16 amino acids. The V and J ends lost 3 bases and 8 bases respectively, with 18 bases between them. Germline lookup yields CDR1 SGHTS and CDR2 YDEGEE. Sorting was used to obtain naive CD8 T cells (CD8+CD4-CCR7+CD45RA+). This chain uses TRBV5-8 with TRBJ1-6, with a weak D call TRBD1 (5 bases). The specimen sequenced was naive CD8+ T cells from blood, with Jurkat cell RNA spiked in. Subset noted: FACS-sorted CD8+CD4-CCR7+CD45RA+ naive T cells. This clonotype was sampled from a human donor in good health. Some libraries in this study had Jurkat cell RNA spiked in. This chain's CDR3 is CASSSTAGSVDSPLHF. The CDR3 DNA is TGTGCCAGCAGCTCAACCGCAGGGTCGGTGGATTCACCCCTCCACTTT.